This section outlines one T cell receptor (beta chain) sequence together with its context. What it binds is unknown. Mismatch with germline at one junction end may stem from a read error. This specimen belongs to a study of regulatory T cells in long-lasting Graves disease. Points from the study as a whole: Repertoires from persistent disease leaned toward TRBV28, TRBJ1-2 and TRBJ2-5. The study found persistent patients shared more public clonotypes (roughly 2,800) than new patients (roughly 880).

Time point specified: newly diagnosed GD, antithyroid drugs for less than 3 months. PBMCs were the source of the RNA used for TCR sequencing. Germline values: CDR1 WNHNN, CDR2 SYGVQD (reference sequence). This CDR3 is 15 amino acids long. Investigators prepared the TCR beta libraries by applying iRepertoire HTBI primers and Arm-PCR of CDR3 regions. TCRdb re-called the multiplex PCR reads with MiXCR, one entry per CDR3 protein. The table includes 350,000 to 500,000 distinct CDR3 sequences, about 14% detected once. The same data also went into a second study, on T cells in Graves' hyperthyroidism and ophthalmopathy. That work states: Hyperthyroidism in the patients, aged 18 to 65, was newly diagnosed and under 2 months in duration. Patients were excluded because of uncontrolled infection, other autoimmune disease, pregnancy or lactation.

This chain joins TRBV10-1 and TRBJ2-1, with 7 bases lining up with TRBD1. The receptor was isolated from a woman aged 45-59 years with Graves disease. Sequencing was performed on peripheral blood mononuclear cells (PBMCs), taken at new diagnosis, from a patient treated with antithyroid drugs. The CDR3 here is CATFERDRSCNEQFF. The CDR3 bases are TGCGCCACCTTCGAGAGGGACAGATCCTGCAATGAGCAGTTCTTC.